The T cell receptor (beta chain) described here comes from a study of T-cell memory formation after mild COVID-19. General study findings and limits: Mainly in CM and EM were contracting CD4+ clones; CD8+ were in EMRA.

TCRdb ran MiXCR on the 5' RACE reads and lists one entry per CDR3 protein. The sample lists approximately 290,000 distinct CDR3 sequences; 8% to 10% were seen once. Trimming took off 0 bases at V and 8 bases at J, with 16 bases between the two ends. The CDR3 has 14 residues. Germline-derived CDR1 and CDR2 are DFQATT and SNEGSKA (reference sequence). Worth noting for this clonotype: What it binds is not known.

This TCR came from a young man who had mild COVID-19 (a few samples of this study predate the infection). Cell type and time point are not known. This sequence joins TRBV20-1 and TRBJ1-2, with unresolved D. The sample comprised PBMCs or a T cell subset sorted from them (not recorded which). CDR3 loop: CSARDRTPHRGYTF. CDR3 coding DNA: TGCAGTGCTAGAGATCGTACCCCACATAGGGGCTACACCTTC.